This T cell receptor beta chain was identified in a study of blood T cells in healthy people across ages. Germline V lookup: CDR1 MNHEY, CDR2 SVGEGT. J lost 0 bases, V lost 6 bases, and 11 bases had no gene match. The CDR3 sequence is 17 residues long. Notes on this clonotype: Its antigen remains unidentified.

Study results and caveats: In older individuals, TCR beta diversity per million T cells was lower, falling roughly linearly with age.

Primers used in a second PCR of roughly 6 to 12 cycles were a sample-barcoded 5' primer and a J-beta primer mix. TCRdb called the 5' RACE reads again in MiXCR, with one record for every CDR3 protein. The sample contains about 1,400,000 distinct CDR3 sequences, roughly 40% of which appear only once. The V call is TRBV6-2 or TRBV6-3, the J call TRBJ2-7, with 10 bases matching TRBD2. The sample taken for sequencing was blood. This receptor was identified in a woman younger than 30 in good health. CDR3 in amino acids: CASRYPRLAGDSYEQYF. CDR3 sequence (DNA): TGTGCCAGCAGATACCCCAGACTAGCGGGTGACTCCTACGAGCAGTACTTC.